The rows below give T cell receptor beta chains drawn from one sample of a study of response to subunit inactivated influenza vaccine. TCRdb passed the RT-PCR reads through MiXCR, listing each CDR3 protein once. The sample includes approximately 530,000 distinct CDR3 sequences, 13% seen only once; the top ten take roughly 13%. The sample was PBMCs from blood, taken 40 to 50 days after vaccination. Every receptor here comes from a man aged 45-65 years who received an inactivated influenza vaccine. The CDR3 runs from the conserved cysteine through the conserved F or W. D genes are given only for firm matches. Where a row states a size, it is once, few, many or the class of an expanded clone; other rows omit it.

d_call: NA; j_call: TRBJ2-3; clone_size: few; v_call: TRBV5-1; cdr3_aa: CASSLVGNRYTDTQYF; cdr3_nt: TGCGCCAGCAGCTTGGTGGGGAACCGGTACACAGATACGCAGTATTTT
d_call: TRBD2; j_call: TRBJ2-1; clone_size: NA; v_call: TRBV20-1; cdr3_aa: CSAVLAGLGEQFF; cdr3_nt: TGCAGTGCCGTACTAGCGGGGCTGGGTGAGCAGTTCTTC
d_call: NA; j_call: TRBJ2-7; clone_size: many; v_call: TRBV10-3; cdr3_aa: CAISPRGGEGSYEQYF; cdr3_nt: TGTGCCATCAGCCCCCGAGGGGGGGAGGGGAGCTACGAGCAGTACTTC
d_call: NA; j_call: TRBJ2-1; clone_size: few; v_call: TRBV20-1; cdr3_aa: CSASNNRGVLYNEQFF; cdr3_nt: TGCAGTGCTAGTAACAACCGCGGGGTGCTCTACAATGAGCAGTTCTTC
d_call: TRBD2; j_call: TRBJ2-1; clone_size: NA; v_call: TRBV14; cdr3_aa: CASSLSPSGAYNEQFF; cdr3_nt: TGTGCCAGCAGCCTCTCCCCTAGCGGGGCCTACAATGAGCAGTTCTTC
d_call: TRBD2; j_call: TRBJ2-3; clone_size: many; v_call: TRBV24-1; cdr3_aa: CATSLAGEADTQYF; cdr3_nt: TGTGCCACCAGTCTAGCGGGAGAGGCTGATACGCAGTATTTT
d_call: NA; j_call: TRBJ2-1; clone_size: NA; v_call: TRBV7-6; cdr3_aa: CASSLAPAGVYNEQFF; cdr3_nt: TGTGCCAGCAGCCTGGCCCCAGCGGGTGTCTACAATGAGCAGTTCTTC
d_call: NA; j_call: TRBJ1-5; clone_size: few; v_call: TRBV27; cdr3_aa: CASSSGGRRNQPQHF; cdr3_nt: TGTGCCAGCAGTTCCGGGGGAAGGCGAAATCAGCCCCAGCATTTT
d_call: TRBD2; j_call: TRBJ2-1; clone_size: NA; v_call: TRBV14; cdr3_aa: CASSQDLQRGGRKEQFF; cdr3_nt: TGTGCCAGCAGCCAAGATCTCCAGCGGGGGGGCCGAAAGGAGCAGTTCTTC
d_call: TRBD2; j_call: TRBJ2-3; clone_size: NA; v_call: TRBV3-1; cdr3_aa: CASSQDRLAGADTQYF; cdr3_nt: TGTGCCAGCAGCCAAGATCGCCTAGCGGGAGCAGATACGCAGTATTTT
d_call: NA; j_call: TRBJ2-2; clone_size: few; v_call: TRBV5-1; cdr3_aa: CASSEGPTNTGELFF; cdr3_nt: TGCGCCAGCAGCGAAGGACCCACGAACACCGGGGAGCTGTTTTTT